One and the same sample provided the 24 T cell receptor beta chains below, sequenced in a study of cytomegalovirus exposure and HLA in healthy donors (dated by TCRdb to the late 2010s). Library construction relied on the immunoSEQ multiplex PCR assay. For the multiplex PCR, a mixture combining 60 forward primers for TCR Vbeta segments and 13 reverse primers for TCR Jbeta segments was used. In TCRdb, the immuneACCESS table is reduced to in-frame sequences with V and J assigned. These tables do not hold every clone; where another copy was compared, an unresolved V gene accounts for under half, and the others remain unexplained. This sample's table contains tens of thousands of clones. Together, the top ten hold approximately 4.8% of the sample. Source material: PBMCs. Receptors originate from a female donor in good health and CMV-seronegative.

This chain connects TRBV6-6 to TRBJ2-7; D might be TRBD1 (6 bases). Germline CDR1 and CDR2: MNHNY and SVGAGI (reference sequence). The CDR3 consists of 13 residues. V was trimmed by 2 bases and J by 3 bases, leaving 8 bases between them. The CDR3 loop is CASSYDRFYEQYF. The CDR3 coding sequence is TGTGCCAGCAGTTACGACAGGTTCTACGAGCAGTACTTC.

The chain combines TRBV30 with TRBJ1-5; possibly TRBD1 for D (6 bases). Trimming shortened V by 0 bases and J by 6 bases, and 9 bases separated the two germline ends. Looked up from germline, CDR1 is GTSNPN and CDR2 is SVGIG (reference sequence). This CDR3 has 13 residues. The CDR3 DNA is TGTGCCTGGAGTGTACAGGGACGTCAGCCCCAGCATTTT. It specifies CAWSVQGRQPQHF.

This sequence joins TRBV19 and TRBJ1-4; D possibly corresponds to TRBD1 (6 bases). The V and J ends lost 1 base and 2 bases respectively, with 11 bases between them. The CDR3 has 16 amino acids. Germline CDR1 LNHDA, CDR2 SQIVND (reference sequence). The CDR3 nucleotides read TGTGCCAGTAGTATAGGTTGGACAGCTACTAATGAAAAACTGTTTTTT. Translated, it gives CASSIGWTATNEKLFF. The variable domain in full, completed from reference TRBV19 and TRBJ1-4, reads DGGITQSPKYLFRKEGQNVTLSCEQNLNHDAMYWYRQDPGQGLRLIYYSQIVNDFQKGDIAEGYSVSREKKESFPLTVTSAQKNPTAFYLCASSIGWTATNEKLFFGSGTQLSVL.

This chain uses TRBV18 with TRBJ1-2, with a weak D call TRBD1 (5 bases). This CDR3 contains 13 residues. Germline V gene sequence: CDR1 KGHSH, CDR2 LQKENI. V lost 5 bases and J 6 bases, leaving 13 bases between the germline ends. The CDR3 sequence is CASSDLTEHGYTF. CDR3 in DNA: TGTGCCAGCTCAGACTTGACAGAACATGGCTACACCTTC.

The chain joins TRBV27 to TRBJ1-2; 7 bases align to TRBD1. The CDR3 is made up of 14 amino acids. The V gene end was trimmed by 4 bases and the J gene end by 5 bases; junction bases not matched to a gene: 7. Germline CDR1 is MNHEY and CDR2 is SMNVEV (reference sequence). CDR3 DNA: TGTGCCAGCAGTTCCCAGGGGGGTCCTTATGGCTACACCTTC. This codes for CASSSQGGPYGYTF.

V gene TRBV19 combines with J gene TRBJ1-5, with 8 nucleotides matching TRBD1. V lost 6 bases to trimming and J lost 1 base; unmatched junction nucleotides: 5. The CDR3 runs to 15 residues. The V gene's germline CDR1 is LNHDA and CDR2 SQIVND (reference sequence). The CDR3 loop is CASRDRVGSNQPQHF. The CDR3 bases are TGTGCCAGTAGGGACAGGGTGGGAAGCAATCAGCCCCAGCATTTT.

CDR3 DNA sequence: TGCGCCAGCAGCCAAGATGGGCGTGGACACGTACCCCCGAACACTGAAGCTTTCTTT. Its protein product is CASSQDGRGHVPPNTEAFF. The rearrangement uses TRBV4-1 and TRBJ1-1; possibly TRBD1 for D (5 bases). The CDR3 sequence is 19 residues long. In germline, CDR1 is MGHRA, CDR2 YSYEKL. Trimming removed 0 bases from V and 1 base from J, with 21 bases in between.

The chain recombines TRBV19 with TRBJ1-1; D is undetermined. V was pared by 7 bases and J by 4 bases, with 13 bases between. Germline CDR1 reads LNHDA; CDR2 reads SQIVND (reference sequence). The CDR3 has 13 residues. In DNA, the CDR3 is TGTGCCAGTAAGGCCCCTAGAGGCACTGAAGCTTTCTTT. This gives the protein CASKAPRGTEAFF.

The chain links TRBV19 to TRBJ1-5, with D perhaps matching TRBD1 (6 bases). In germline, CDR1 is LNHDA, CDR2 SQIVND (reference sequence). CDR3 length: 16 amino acids. Trimming removed 6 bases at V and 1 base at J, with 16 bases between. This CDR3 reads CASSQTGQLSNQPQHF. The CDR3 DNA reads TGTGCCAGTAGCCAGACAGGACAGCTAAGCAATCAGCCCCAGCATTTT.

The genes are TRBV4-1 and TRBJ2-1; 14 positions match TRBD2. The CDR3 totals 15 residues. V was clipped by 4 bases and J by 8 bases; unmatched bases: 4. Germline loops: CDR1 MGHRA, CDR2 YSYEKL. CDR3 sequence: CASSPTSGGADEQFF. CDR3 DNA sequence: TGCGCCAGCAGCCCGACTAGCGGGGGGGCGGATGAGCAGTTCTTC.

The chain combines TRBV19 with TRBJ2-1, with 8 nucleotides matching TRBD2. The CDR3 is made up of 14 amino acids. Germline CDR1 reads LNHDA; CDR2 reads SQIVND (reference sequence). With 6 bases clipped from V and 5 bases from J, the junction kept 6 bases outside the gene matches. CDR3 residues: CASRRTSTDNEQFF. The CDR3 region has the DNA TGTGCCAGTAGGAGGACTAGCACCGACAATGAGCAGTTCTTC.

The V call is TRBV7-3, the J call TRBJ2-7; 7 bases fit TRBD1. Germline V gene lookup returns CDR1 SGHTA and CDR2 FQGTGA. CDR3 length: 16 residues. The junction had 13 bases not matched to a gene; V was cut back by 5 bases and J by 3 bases. The CDR3 DNA reads as TGTGCCAGCAGCCCAGGGGGACCCTCCGGGTTCTACGAGCAGTACTTC. Translating gives CASSPGGPSGFYEQYF.

The CDR3 nucleotides are TGTGCCACCAGCAGAGATCCCTCAGGGCAAGAGACCCAGTACTTC. This gives the protein CATSRDPSGQETQYF. This rearrangement joins TRBV15 to TRBJ2-5, with D maybe TRBD1 (5 bases). The V end lost 0 bases, the J end lost 2 bases, and 10 bases lay between the germline ends. This CDR3 spans 15 amino acids. Looked up from germline, CDR1 is LNHNV and CDR2 is YYDKDF (reference sequence).

The genes are TRBV10-3 and TRBJ1-5; weak D call: TRBD1 (5 bases). The CDR3 runs to 14 residues. With 3 bases removed from V and 4 bases from J, the gap between germline ends came to 10 bases. Germline V gives CDR1 ENHRY, CDR2 SYGVKD. The DNA of the CDR3 is TGTGCCATCAGTGACGAGACAGTTAATCAGCCCCAGCATTTT. This codes for CAISDETVNQPQHF.

This chain links TRBV10-3 with TRBJ2-7, with 7 positions matching TRBD1. Germline values: CDR1 ENHRY, CDR2 SYGVKD. This CDR3 is built from 13 residues. V dropped 4 bases and J dropped 0; count of bases not matched to a gene: 0. The CDR3 loop is CAISGDSSYEQYF. As DNA, the CDR3 is TGTGCCATCAGTGGGGACAGCTCCTACGAGCAGTACTTC.

The CDR3 DNA sequence: TGCGCCAGCAGTGACTCCGGGGGGCGGAACATTCAGTACTTC. Protein: CASSDSGGRNIQYF. The gene calls are TRBV10-2 and TRBJ2-4, with a weak D call TRBD2 (7 bases). Trimming removed 3 bases from V and 7 bases from J, with 13 bases in between. CDR1 and CDR2 from the germline V gene are WSHSY and SAAADI. The CDR3 sequence is 14 residues long.

The V and J genes are TRBV11-2 and TRBJ1-2, with no clear D. CDR1 is SGHAT and CDR2 is FQNNGV in the germline V gene. V lost 5 bases, J lost 6 bases, and 16 bases lay in between. The CDR3 runs 14 residues. CDR3 sequence (DNA): TGTGCCAGCAGCCCTGCGTTCATTTTGGATGGCTACACCTTC. It codes for CASSPAFILDGYTF. The full variable domain, its missing parts supplied by reference TRBV11-2 and TRBJ1-2, is EAGVAQSPRYKIIEKRQSVAFWCNPISGHATLYWYQQILGQGPKLLIQFQNNGVVDDSQLPKDRFSAERLKGVDSTLKIQPAKLEDSAVYLCASSPAFILDGYTFGSGTRLTVV.

This chain uses TRBV6-4 with TRBJ2-1, with 8 positions matching TRBD2. The CDR3 extends over 13 amino acids. Germline V CDR1 and CDR2: MRHNA, SNTAGT. J was trimmed by 6 bases and V by 2 bases; bases with no gene match: 0. CDR3 amino acids: CASSDGTSNEQFF. Written as DNA, the CDR3 is TGTGCCAGCAGTGACGGGACTAGCAATGAGCAGTTCTTC.

The rearrangement joins TRBV27 to TRBJ2-2, with 12 bases aligning to TRBD1. V lost 9 bases and J lost 8; bases outside the gene matches: 7. CDR3 length: 14 residues. Germline V gene lookup returns CDR1 MNHEY and CDR2 SMNVEV (reference sequence). DNA of the CDR3: TGTGCCAGTCGGGGACAGGGGGCATCTGGGGAGCTGTTTTTT. Protein product: CASRGQGASGELFF.

The chain couples TRBV5-1 to TRBJ2-5; D is undetermined. Germline V gene lookup returns CDR1 SGHRS and CDR2 YFSETQ. The CDR3 totals 14 residues. V shed 0 bases and J shed 0 bases, with 6 bases lying between them. CDR3 bases: TGCGCCAGCAGCTTGGTAGCCGACCAAGAGACCCAGTACTTC. Translated: CASSLVADQETQYF.

This sequence joins TRBV4-2 and TRBJ1-2; D may be TRBD1 (5 bases). There are 15 residues in the CDR3. Germline V CDR1 and CDR2: LGHNA, YNFKEQ. Trimming removed 4 bases at V and 3 bases at J, with 15 bases between. In DNA, the CDR3 is TGTGCCAGCAGCCCTGAAGCGGGGGTCGACTATGGCTACACCTTC. Protein: CASSPEAGVDYGYTF.

The CDR3 here is CASTGATYEQYF. The CDR3, as DNA: TGTGCCAGCACAGGGGCGACCTACGAGCAGTACTTC. This chain joins TRBV2 and TRBJ2-5; tentative D call: TRBD1 (6 bases). The assigned J gene may be wrong: the sequence end matches TRBJ2-7 better. Per the germline V gene, CDR1 is SNHLY and CDR2 is FYNNEI. The CDR3 loop spans 12 amino acids.

The genes are TRBV7-9 and TRBJ1-1; D gene ambiguous. This CDR3 spans 11 amino acids. The V end lost 2 bases, the J end lost 10 bases, and 8 bases lay between the germline ends. Germline CDR1 reads SEHNR; CDR2 reads FQNEAQ (reference sequence). Written as DNA, the CDR3 is TGTGCCAGCAGCTTAAGCAGGCCAGCTTTCTTT. This translates into CASSLSRPAFF.

The CDR3 is CASSLSGKADTQYF. The DNA for the CDR3 is TGTGCCAGCAGCTTGTCGGGGAAGGCAGATACGCAGTATTTT. This chain joins TRBV5-6 and TRBJ2-3; a possible D gene is TRBD2 (5 bases). This CDR3 contains 14 residues. Germline CDR1 is SGHDT and CDR2 is YYEEEE. V shed 1 base and J shed 4 bases, with 10 bases lying between them.